Below, 17 T cell receptor beta chains from the same sample are listed, as sequenced in a study of T cells after yellow fever vaccination. TCRdb itself ran the 5' RACE reads through MiXCR, one entry per CDR3 protein. Counted here are 340,000 or so distinct CDR3 sequences, around 13% occurring once; the ten biggest clones make up 2.5% to 3.5%. Sequenced material: CD4+ T cells sorted from PBMCs, taken 15 days after the yellow fever booster vaccination. The receptors here all came from a man aged 18 to 35 who received the YFV17D yellow fever vaccine.

CDR3 loop: CASSLGWWTGDQPQHF. The DNA of the CDR3 is TGTGCCAGCAGCTTAGGTTGGTGGACCGGGGATCAGCCCCAGCATTTT. The chain recombines TRBV7-2 with TRBJ1-5; D gene ambiguous. V dropped 1 base and J dropped 5 bases, with 15 bases sitting between them. Per germline, CDR1 SGHTA and CDR2 FQGNSA. This CDR3 is 16 amino acids long.

In its sample, this clonotype was seen a few times. The CDR3 DNA follows: TGTGCCATCAGTGAGTCCAGGGGAAGTGAGCAGTTCTTC. Its protein product is CAISESRGSEQFF. The chain employs TRBV10-3 and TRBJ2-1, with a possible D match to TRBD1 (6 bases). V dropped 0 bases and J dropped 9 bases, with 9 bases sitting between them. This CDR3 contains 13 residues. Germline CDR1 is ENHRY and CDR2 is SYGVKD.

V is TRBV29-1 and J is TRBJ2-3; D is ambiguous. V lost 3 bases and J lost 4, with 11 bases in between. This CDR3 comprises 13 residues. CDR1 is SQVTM, CDR2 ANQGSEA, per germline. This CDR3 reads CSVDTQSADTQYF. The CDR3 nucleotides read TGCAGCGTTGATACCCAGAGTGCAGATACGCAGTATTTT.

This clonotype has a count of ten or more. The chain joins TRBV7-2 to TRBJ2-3; D ambiguous. Trimming cost V 2 bases and J 6 bases, with 9 bases left between them. CDR1 SGHTA and CDR2 FQGNSA come from the germline V gene. CDR3 length: 13 amino acids. This chain's CDR3 is CASSLSYGDTQYF. The CDR3 region has the DNA TGTGCCAGCAGCTTATCGTACGGGGATACGCAGTATTTT.

The V gene is TRBV5-1, the J gene TRBJ1-2; D ambiguous. The CDR3 sequence is 15 residues long. CDR1 SGHRS and CDR2 YFSETQ come from the germline V gene. The V end lost 0 bases, the J end lost 8 bases, and 17 bases lay between the germline ends. This chain's CDR3 is CASSLAFRRGSGYTF. CDR3 nucleotide sequence: TGCGCCAGCAGCTTGGCGTTTCGGAGAGGTAGCGGCTACACCTTC.

The V call is TRBV4-3, the J call TRBJ2-3; possibly TRBD2 for D (6 bases). Germline CDR1 is LGHNA and CDR2 is YSLEER. The V end lost 5 bases, the J end lost 2 bases, and 29 bases lay between the germline ends. The CDR3 covers 20 residues. The DNA of the CDR3 is TGCGCCAGCAGCAAAGTAAAGGGCGGCTCCAACCAGCGGGTCACAGATACGCAGTATTTT. As protein: CASSKVKGGSNQRVTDTQYF.

V usage is TRBV6-2 or TRBV6-3 and J usage is TRBJ1-2, with no clear D. Per germline, CDR1 MNHEY and CDR2 SVGEGT. V lost 6 bases, J lost 10 bases, and 21 bases lay in between. This CDR3 has 14 residues. CDR3 in amino acids: CASSPEGRAPSYTF. The CDR3 DNA is TGTGCCAGCAGCCCCGAGGGCCGGGCACCCTCCTACACCTTC.

This clonotype was found many times. This rearrangement joins TRBV6-2 or TRBV6-3 to TRBJ2-7; no clear D. Germline CDR1 is MNHEY and CDR2 is SVGEGT. Trimming took off 5 bases at V and 2 bases at J, with 13 bases between the two ends. This CDR3 comprises 14 residues. The CDR3 protein is CASSTNTNPYEQYF. CDR3 DNA: TGTGCCAGCAGTACCAACACCAATCCCTACGAGCAGTACTTC.

CDR3 in amino acids: CASSSAAGYADTQYF. The DNA for the CDR3 is TGTGCCAGCAGCTCGGCCGCGGGCTACGCAGATACGCAGTATTTT. This chain uses TRBV7-9 with TRBJ2-3; D perhaps matches TRBD2 (5 bases). The CDR3 totals 15 residues. Germline V gene data show CDR1 as SEHNR and CDR2 as FQNEAQ (reference sequence). Trimming removed 4 bases at V and 4 bases at J, with 15 bases between.

This clonotype was found a few times. V gene TRBV18 combines with J gene TRBJ2-3; D gene ambiguous. Trimming cost V 3 bases and J 1 base, with 8 bases left between them. Per germline, CDR1 KGHSH and CDR2 LQKENI. CDR3 length: 14 residues. CDR3 in DNA: TGTGCCAGCTCACCGAGTAGGGGCACAGATACGCAGTATTTT. It encodes CASSPSRGTDTQYF.

This clonotype was recorded many times. The gene calls are TRBV15 and TRBJ2-3; the match to TRBD2 covers 12 bases. CDR1 is LNHNV and CDR2 is YYDKDF in the germline V gene (reference sequence). The length of the CDR3 is 15 residues. V lost 1 base, J lost 5 bases, and 1 base stayed unmatched. CDR3 region: CATSRVLAGGDTQYF. CDR3 nucleotides: TGTGCCACCAGCAGAGTACTAGCGGGGGGAGATACGCAGTATTTT.

The gene calls are TRBV20-1 and TRBJ2-5; tentatively, D is TRBD1 or TRBD2 (5 bases each). V lost 3 bases and J lost 2, with 19 bases in between. The CDR3 is 16 amino acids. CDR1 DFQATT and CDR2 SNEGSKA come from the germline V gene (reference sequence). CDR3 sequence (DNA): TGCAGTGCTAGCCCTCCAAGGGACGGACATCAAGAGACCCAGTACTTC. Its protein is CSASPPRDGHQETQYF.

A few counts support this clonotype. The chain has TRBV20-1 and TRBJ2-5; D is perhaps TRBD1 or TRBD2 (6 bases each). This CDR3 is built from 13 residues. Germline lookup yields CDR1 DFQATT and CDR2 SNEGSKA (reference sequence). V was trimmed by 5 bases and J by 5 bases, leaving 15 bases between them. CDR3 sequence reads: CSAAPGGRETQYF. DNA of the CDR3: TGCAGTGCTGCGCCCGGGGGCCGGGAGACCCAGTACTTC.

The chain uses TRBV7-6 and TRBJ2-5; D gene uncertain. From germline, CDR1 is SGHVS and CDR2 FNYEAQ. With 1 base removed from V and 2 bases from J, the gap between germline ends came to 11 bases. This CDR3 contains 15 residues. CDR3 in DNA: TGTGCCAGCAGCTTAGTGTGGGCAGCACAAGAGACCCAGTACTTC. This translates into CASSLVWAAQETQYF. The whole variable domain, filled in from reference TRBV7-6 and TRBJ2-5, reads GAGVSQSPRYKVTKRGQDVALRCDPISGHVSLYWYRQALGQGPEFLTYFNYEAQQDKSGLPNDRFSAERPEGSISTLTIQRTEQRDSAMYRCASSLVWAAQETQYFGPGTRLLVL.

The rearrangement uses TRBV7-2 and TRBJ2-3, with D maybe TRBD2 (5 bases). V gave up 4 bases and J gave up 0 bases, with 11 bases separating them. The CDR3 runs 15 residues. CDR1 and CDR2 from the germline V gene are SGHTA and FQGNSA. Here the CDR3 DNA reads TGTGCCAGCAGCTCCCGATGGACTAGCACAGATACGCAGTATTTT. Translated: CASSSRWTSTDTQYF.

This clonotype was detected many times. This chain uses TRBV6-2 or TRBV6-3 with TRBJ2-1; TRBD2 agrees at 9 bases. Germline lookup yields CDR1 MNHEY and CDR2 SVGEGT. V shed 7 bases, J shed 4 bases, and the junction held 2 bases outside the gene matches. This CDR3 spans 13 amino acids. The CDR3 spells CASTSGDYNEQFF. CDR3 in DNA: TGTGCCAGCACTAGCGGGGATTACAATGAGCAGTTCTTC.

The chain has TRBV7-2 and TRBJ2-3; 11 positions agree with TRBD2. Germline CDR1 SGHTA, CDR2 FQGNSA. This CDR3 spans 16 amino acids. Trimming took 4 bases from V and 4 from J; bases not matched to a gene: 7. The DNA for the CDR3 is TGTGCCAGCAGCTCCCTAGCGGGGGGCCCTTCAGATACGCAGTATTTT. Translating gives CASSSLAGGPSDTQYF.